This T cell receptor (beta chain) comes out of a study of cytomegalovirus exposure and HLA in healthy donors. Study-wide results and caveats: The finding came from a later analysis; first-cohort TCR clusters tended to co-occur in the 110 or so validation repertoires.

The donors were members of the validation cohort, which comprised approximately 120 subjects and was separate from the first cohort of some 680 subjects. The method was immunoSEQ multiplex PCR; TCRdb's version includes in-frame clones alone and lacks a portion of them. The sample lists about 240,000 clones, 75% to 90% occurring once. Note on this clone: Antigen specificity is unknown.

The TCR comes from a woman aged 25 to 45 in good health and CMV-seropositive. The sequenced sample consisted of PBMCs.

In nucleotides, the CDR3 is TGTGCCAGCAGGCCAGGGGGTGGACAGCCCCAGCATTTT. It encodes CASRPGGGQPQHF. The chain uses TRBV6-5 and TRBJ1-5; 7 nucleotides align to TRBD1. Looked up from germline, CDR1 is MNHEY and CDR2 is SVGAGI. The CDR3 is made up of 13 amino acids. V shed 6 bases, J shed 7 bases, and the junction held 6 bases outside the gene matches.